The 2 T cell receptor beta chains below come from one sample, sequenced in a study of blood T cell repertoires in COVID-19. Some clones are missing from TCRdb's copy, which holds only in-frame ones; the method was immunoSEQ multiplex PCR. The sample lists some 30,000 clones; 80% to 90% were seen once. Sequences were obtained from peripheral blood. The origin of the receptors is a human donor in a cohort sampled during active COVID-19.

CDR3 in amino acids: CASRAGGPETQYF. CDR3 DNA sequence: TGTGCCAGCAGAGCGGGGGGGCCAGAGACCCAGTACTTC. The V and J genes are TRBV6-5 and TRBJ2-5; 10 bases map to TRBD2. CDR3 length equals 13 residues. Trimming at V came to 6 bases and at J to 4 bases, leaving 2 bases not matched to a gene. CDR1 is MNHEY and CDR2 is SVGAGI in the germline V gene.

V and J are TRBV28 and TRBJ2-3; 7 nucleotides agree with TRBD2. The V and J ends lost 5 bases and 2 bases, in that order; junction bases with no gene match: 13. Germline V gives CDR1 MDHEN, CDR2 SYDVKM. The CDR3 loop spans 17 amino acids. This CDR3 reads CASSRSYGLADTDTQYF. The CDR3 DNA reads as TGTGCCAGCAGTCGCTCCTACGGGCTAGCGGACACAGATACGCAGTATTTT.